Listed below are T cell receptor beta chains from one sample, sequenced in a study of regulatory T cells in long-lasting Graves disease. TCRdb redid the calling of the multiplex PCR reads with MiXCR, one entry per CDR3 protein. Among 500,000 or so distinct CDR3 sequences listed, roughly 16% were seen once. These data are also associated with another study on T cells in Graves' hyperthyroidism and ophthalmopathy.

The sequencing used peripheral blood mononuclear cells (PBMCs), collected at new diagnosis, from a patient treated with antithyroid drugs. These receptors came from a woman aged 35-60 years with Graves disease. Each CDR3 is given with its conserved first and last residue. The D gene is left open where the match is weak. Part of the rows lack a size; the others show once, few, many or a class for expanded clones.

d_gene: .; j_gene: TRBJ2-6; abundance: many; v_gene: TRBV12-3/TRBV12-4; CDR3aa: CASDLKQGLAAGANVLTF; CDR3nt: TGTGCCAGCGACCTGAAACAGGGCTTAGCGGCCGGGGCCAACGTCCTGACTTTC
d_gene: TRBD1; j_gene: TRBJ2-1; abundance: many; v_gene: TRBV5-1; CDR3aa: CASSLSQGNNEQFF; CDR3nt: TGCGCCAGCAGCTTGTCACAGGGGAACAATGAGCAGTTCTTC
d_gene: TRBD1; j_gene: TRBJ2-7; abundance: many; v_gene: TRBV5-1; CDR3aa: CASSLGTDSRLYEQYF; CDR3nt: TGTGCCAGCAGCTTGGGGACAGACTCACGACTCTACGAGCAGTACTTC
d_gene: .; j_gene: TRBJ1-5; abundance: few; v_gene: TRBV6-4; CDR3aa: CASRKQPQHF; CDR3nt: TGTGCCAGCAGAAAACAGCCCCAGCATTTT
d_gene: TRBD1; j_gene: TRBJ2-3; abundance: many; v_gene: TRBV12-3/TRBV12-4; CDR3aa: CASSTGVSTDTQYF; CDR3nt: TGTGCCAGCAGCACAGGGGTGAGCACAGATACGCAGTATTTT
d_gene: .; j_gene: TRBJ2-2; abundance: .; v_gene: TRBV5-1; CDR3aa: CASSSGLLNTGELFF; CDR3nt: TGCGCCAGCAGCTCGGGACTCCTGAACACCGGGGAGCTGTTTTTT
d_gene: TRBD2; j_gene: TRBJ2-2; abundance: few; v_gene: TRBV5-1; CDR3aa: CASSTGREGTGELFF; CDR3nt: TGCGCCAGCAGCACCGGACGGGAGGGGACCGGGGAGCTGTTTTTT
d_gene: .; j_gene: TRBJ2-1; abundance: .; v_gene: TRBV7-9; CDR3aa: CASSSINNEQFF; CDR3nt: TGTGCCAGCAGCTCCATCAACAATGAGCAGTTCTTC
d_gene: .; j_gene: TRBJ1-1; abundance: many; v_gene: TRBV5-1; CDR3aa: CASSMSLRGGNTEAFF; CDR3nt: TGCGCCAGCAGCATGTCGTTAAGAGGGGGGAACACTGAAGCTTTCTTT
d_gene: .; j_gene: TRBJ1-5; abundance: .; v_gene: TRBV5-6; CDR3aa: CASSLRGRISPQHF; CDR3nt: TGTGCCAGCAGCTTGAGAGGGAGAATCAGTCCCCAGCATTTT
d_gene: .; j_gene: TRBJ1-1; abundance: many; v_gene: TRBV11-2; CDR3aa: CASSLKGRGMNTEAFF; CDR3nt: TGTGCCAGCAGCTTAAAAGGGAGGGGTATGAACACTGAAGCTTTCTTT
d_gene: .; j_gene: TRBJ1-2; abundance: .; v_gene: TRBV6-4; CDR3aa: CASSYFRGLYGYTF; CDR3nt: TGTGCCAGCAGTTACTTCCGGGGGCTGTATGGCTACACCTTC
d_gene: .; j_gene: TRBJ2-7; abundance: many; v_gene: TRBV12-3/TRBV12-4; CDR3aa: CASSLQEVGGSYEQYF; CDR3nt: TGTGCCAGCAGTTTACAGGAGGTGGGGGGCTCCTACGAGCAGTACTTC